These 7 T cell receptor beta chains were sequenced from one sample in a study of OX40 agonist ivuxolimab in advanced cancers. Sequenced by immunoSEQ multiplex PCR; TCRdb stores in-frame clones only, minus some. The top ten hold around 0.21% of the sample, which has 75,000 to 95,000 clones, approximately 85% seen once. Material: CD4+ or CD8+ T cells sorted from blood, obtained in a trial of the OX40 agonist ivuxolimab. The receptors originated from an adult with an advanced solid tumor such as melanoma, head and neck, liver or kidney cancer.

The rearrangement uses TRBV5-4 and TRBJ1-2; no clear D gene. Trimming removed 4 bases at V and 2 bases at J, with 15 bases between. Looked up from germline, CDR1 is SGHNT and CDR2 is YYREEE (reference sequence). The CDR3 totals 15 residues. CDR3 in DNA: TGTGCCAGCAGCATACAGTCGGGAGCCAACTATGGCTACACCTTC. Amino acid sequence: CASSIQSGANYGYTF.

The CDR3 sequence: CASSLLPTDRVGNEQFF. The DNA of the CDR3 is TGTGCCAGCAGCTTATTACCCACGGACAGGGTGGGCAATGAGCAGTTCTTC. The chain links TRBV7-6 to TRBJ2-1; the match to TRBD1 covers 8 bases. With V trimmed by 2 bases and J by 6 bases, 12 bases remained unmatched. The CDR3 loop spans 17 amino acids. Germline CDR1 reads SGHVS; CDR2 reads FNYEAQ.

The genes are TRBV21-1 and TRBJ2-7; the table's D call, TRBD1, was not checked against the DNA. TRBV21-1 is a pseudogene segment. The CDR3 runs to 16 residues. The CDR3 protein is CASSKIYEPGPYEQYV. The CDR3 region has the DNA TGTGCCAGCAGCAAAATTTATGAGCCAGGGCCCTACGAGCAGTACGTC.

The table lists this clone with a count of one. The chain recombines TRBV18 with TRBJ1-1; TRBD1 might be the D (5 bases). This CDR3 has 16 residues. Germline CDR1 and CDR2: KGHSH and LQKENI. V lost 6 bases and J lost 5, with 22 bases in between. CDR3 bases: TGTGCCAGCTCGCCCTCCCCAGGGTTCGGGAATACTGAAGCTTTCTTT. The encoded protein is CASSPSPGFGNTEAFF.

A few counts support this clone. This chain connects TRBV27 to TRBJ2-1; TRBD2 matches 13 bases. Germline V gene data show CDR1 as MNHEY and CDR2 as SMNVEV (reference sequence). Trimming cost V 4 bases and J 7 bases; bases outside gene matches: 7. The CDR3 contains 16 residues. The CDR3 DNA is TGTGCCAGCAGTTCGTCCGGGACTAGCGGGGTTAATGAGCAGTTCTTC. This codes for CASSSSGTSGVNEQFF.

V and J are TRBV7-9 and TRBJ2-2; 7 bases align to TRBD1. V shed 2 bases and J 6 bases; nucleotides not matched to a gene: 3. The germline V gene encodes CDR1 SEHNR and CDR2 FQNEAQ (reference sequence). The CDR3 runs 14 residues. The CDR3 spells CASSLTGVAGELFF. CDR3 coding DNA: TGTGCCAGCAGCTTAACAGGGGTAGCCGGGGAGCTGTTTTTT.

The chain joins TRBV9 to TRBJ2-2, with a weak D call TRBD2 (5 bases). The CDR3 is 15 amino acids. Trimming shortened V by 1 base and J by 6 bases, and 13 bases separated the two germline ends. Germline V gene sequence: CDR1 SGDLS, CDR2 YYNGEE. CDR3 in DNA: TGTGCCAGCAGCGTAAGTCCAGCGGTCGCCGGGGAGCTGTTTTTT. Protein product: CASSVSPAVAGELFF.